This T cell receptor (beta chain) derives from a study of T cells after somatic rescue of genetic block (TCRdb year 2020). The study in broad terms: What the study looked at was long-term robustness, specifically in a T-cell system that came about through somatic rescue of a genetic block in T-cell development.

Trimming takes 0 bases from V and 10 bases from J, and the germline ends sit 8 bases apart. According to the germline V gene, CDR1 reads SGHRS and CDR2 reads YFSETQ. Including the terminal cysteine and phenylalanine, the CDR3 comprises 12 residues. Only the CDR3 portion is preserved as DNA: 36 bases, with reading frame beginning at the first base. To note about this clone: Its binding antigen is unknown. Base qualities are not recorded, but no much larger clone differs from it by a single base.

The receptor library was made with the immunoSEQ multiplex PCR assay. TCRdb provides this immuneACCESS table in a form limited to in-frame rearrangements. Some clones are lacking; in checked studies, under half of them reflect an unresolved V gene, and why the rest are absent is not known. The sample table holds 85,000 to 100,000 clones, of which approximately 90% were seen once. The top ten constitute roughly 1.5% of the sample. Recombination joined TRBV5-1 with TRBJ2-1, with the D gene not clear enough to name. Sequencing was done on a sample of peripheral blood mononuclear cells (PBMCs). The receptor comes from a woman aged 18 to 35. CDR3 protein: CASSLGLWEQFF. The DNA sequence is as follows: TGCGCCAGCAGCTTGGGATTGTGGGAGCAGTTCTTC.